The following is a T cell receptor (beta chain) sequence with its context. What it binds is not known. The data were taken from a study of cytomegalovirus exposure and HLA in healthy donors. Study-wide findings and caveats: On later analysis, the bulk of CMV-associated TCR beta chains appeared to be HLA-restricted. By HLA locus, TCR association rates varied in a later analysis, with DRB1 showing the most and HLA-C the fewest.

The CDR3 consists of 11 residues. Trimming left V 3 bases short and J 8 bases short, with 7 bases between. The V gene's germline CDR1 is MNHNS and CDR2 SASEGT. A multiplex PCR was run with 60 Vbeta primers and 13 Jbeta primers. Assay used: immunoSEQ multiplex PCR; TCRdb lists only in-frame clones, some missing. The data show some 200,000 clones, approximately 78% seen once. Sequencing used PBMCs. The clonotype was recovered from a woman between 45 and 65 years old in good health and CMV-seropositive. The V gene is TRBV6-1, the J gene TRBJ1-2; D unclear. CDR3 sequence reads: CASSDFQGYTF. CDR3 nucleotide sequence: TGTGCCAGCAGTGACTTCCAGGGCTACACCTTC.